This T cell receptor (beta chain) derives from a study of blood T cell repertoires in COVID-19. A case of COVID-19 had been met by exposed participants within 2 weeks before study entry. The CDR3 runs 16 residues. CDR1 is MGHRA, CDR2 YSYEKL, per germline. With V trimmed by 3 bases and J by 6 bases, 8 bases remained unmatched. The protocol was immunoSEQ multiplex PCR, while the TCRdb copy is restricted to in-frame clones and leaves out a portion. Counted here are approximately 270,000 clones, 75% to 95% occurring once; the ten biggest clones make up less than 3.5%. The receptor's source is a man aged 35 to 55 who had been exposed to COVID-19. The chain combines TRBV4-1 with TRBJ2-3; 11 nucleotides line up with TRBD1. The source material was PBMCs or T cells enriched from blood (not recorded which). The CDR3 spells CASSHFPGQGDDTQYF. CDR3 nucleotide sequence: TGCGCCAGCAGCCATTTTCCGGGACAGGGGGACGATACGCAGTATTTT.